The 27 T cell receptor beta chains given below trace back to one sample, sequenced in a study of blood T cell repertoires in COVID-19. Only in-frame clones appear in the TCRdb table, and some are missing; sequencing was by immunoSEQ multiplex PCR. The table shows 65,000 to 90,000 clones, with around 77% occurring only once. The sequenced material came from peripheral blood. Receptor source: a man between 70 and 80 years old with COVID-19, enrolled during active disease.

This rearrangement joins TRBV5-1 to TRBJ1-3, with 7 bases that match TRBD1. The V gene's germline CDR1 is SGHRS and CDR2 YFSETQ. The V segment lost 1 base and the J segment 1 base; nucleotides outside the gene matches: 8. The CDR3 totals 17 residues. Here the CDR3 reads CASSLIPGTVSGNTIYF. CDR3 bases: TGCGCCAGCAGCTTGATCCCCGGGACAGTTTCTGGAAACACCATATATTTT. The entire variable domain, with the rest obtained from reference TRBV5-1 and TRBJ1-3, is as follows: KAGVTQTPRYLIKTRGQQVTLSCSPISGHRSVSWYQQTPGQGLQFLFEYFSETQRNKGNFPGRFSGRQFSNSRSEMNVSTLELGDSALYLCASSLIPGTVSGNTIYFGEGSWLTVV.

The chain is built from TRBV29-1 and TRBJ2-1; 14 bases map to TRBD2. The CDR3 runs 15 residues. CDR1 and CDR2 from the germline V gene are SQVTM and ANQGSEA. Trimming removed 5 bases from V and 9 bases from J; junction bases left unmatched: 9. DNA for the CDR3: TGCAGCGTTTGCCCGGGGACTAGCGGGAGTACTGAGCAGTTCTTC. Translation gives CSVCPGTSGSTEQFF.

The V gene is TRBV15, the J gene TRBJ1-2; 10 bases map to TRBD1. V trimming: 2 bases; J trimming: 7 bases; junction bases outside the gene matches: 7. Germline-derived CDR1 and CDR2 are LNHNV and YYDKDF (reference sequence). CDR3 size: 15 residues. CDR3 DNA sequence: TGTGCCACCAGCAGAAACCGACAGGGGGCGGGTGGCTACACCTTC. This translates into CATSRNRQGAGGYTF.

This CDR3 reads CASSQVGQGAGTQYF. In nucleotides, the CDR3 is TGTGCCAGCAGCCAAGTAGGTCAGGGGGCGGGTACGCAGTATTTT. The chain links TRBV4-2 to TRBJ2-3; TRBD1 matches 8 bases. V gave up 1 base and J gave up 8 bases; unmatched junction bases: 8. The germline V gene encodes CDR1 LGHNA and CDR2 YNFKEQ. This CDR3 is 15 amino acids long.

The gene calls are TRBV19 and TRBJ1-5; the match to TRBD1 covers 8 bases. Germline CDR1 and CDR2: LNHDA and SQIVND (reference sequence). CDR3 length: 14 amino acids. J lost 6 bases, V lost 7 bases, and 8 bases had no gene match. As DNA, the CDR3 is TGTGCCAGTAACCAGGACAGGGTAGGTCAGCCCCAGCATTTT. It specifies CASNQDRVGQPQHF.

The CDR3 DNA reads TGTGCCATCAGCAAGCAGGCAACCGGGGAGCTGTTTTTT. Translated, it gives CAISKQATGELFF. This rearrangement joins TRBV10-3 to TRBJ2-2, with unresolved D. V lost 6 bases to trimming and J lost 5 bases, with 10 bases between them. Per the germline V gene, CDR1 is ENHRY and CDR2 is SYGVKD. The CDR3 is 13 residues long.

The V gene is TRBV7-3, the J gene TRBJ2-3, with D unclear. This CDR3 has 17 amino acids. Germline CDR1 is SGHTA and CDR2 is FQGTGA. Trimming stripped 1 base from V and 6 bases from J, with 20 bases between. The CDR3: CASSLNGGTLPSDTQYF. CDR3 nucleotides: TGTGCCAGCAGCTTAAATGGCGGTACCCTCCCATCCGATACGCAGTATTTT.

In its sample, this clone was seen many times. The V gene is TRBV5-1, the J gene TRBJ1-6; 7 bases are a match to TRBD1. The V gene end was trimmed by 0 bases and the J gene end by 10 bases; junction bases not matched to a gene: 7. Per the germline V gene, CDR1 is SGHRS and CDR2 is YFSETQ. The CDR3 runs to 15 residues. The DNA of the CDR3 is TGCGCCAGCAGCTTGGGAGGGACAGTCACCTCACCCCTCCACTTT. It is translated as CASSLGGTVTSPLHF.

The chain employs TRBV4-3 and TRBJ1-1; no definite D call. Trimming shortened V by 4 bases and J by 0 bases, and 9 bases separated the two germline ends. The CDR3 spans 14 residues. Germline V gives CDR1 LGHNA, CDR2 YSLEER. The CDR3 region is CASSLEPLNTEAFF. In DNA, the CDR3 is TGCGCCAGCAGCCTCGAGCCCCTGAACACTGAAGCTTTCTTT.

This clone was seen once. V is TRBV29-1 and J is TRBJ2-7; 9 nucleotides align to TRBD1. The CDR3 length is 13 residues. The V segment lost 8 bases and the J segment 4 bases; nucleotides outside the gene matches: 9. Germline CDR1 SQVTM, CDR2 ANQGSEA. For the CDR3, the DNA is TGCAGCTATACCGGGACAGGGTTTTACGAGCAGTACTTC. Amino acids: CSYTGTGFYEQYF.

The V gene is TRBV5-1, the J gene TRBJ1-1; 7 bases are shared with TRBD1. Germline V CDR1 and CDR2: SGHRS, YFSETQ. There are 15 residues in the CDR3. The V and J ends lost 2 bases and 0 bases, in that order; junction bases with no gene match: 4. CDR3: CASSFSTGLNTEAFF. Written as DNA, the CDR3 is TGCGCCAGCAGCTTCTCGACAGGGCTGAACACTGAAGCTTTCTTT.

The chain is built from TRBV4-2 and TRBJ1-2; TRBD1 matches at 7 bases. Unmatched junction bases numbered 11, after V lost 4 bases and J lost 3 bases. The CDR3 covers 16 residues. CDR1 is LGHNA, CDR2 YNFKEQ, per germline. The CDR3 nucleotides read TGTGCCAGCAGCCGCCCGACAGGGCGGAAAGACTATGGCTACACCTTC. Its protein is CASSRPTGRKDYGYTF.

In DNA form, the CDR3 reads TGTGCCAGCAGCCCTAGGACTAGCGGGAACACCGGGGAGCTGTTTTTT. Translated: CASSPRTSGNTGELFF. The V and J genes are TRBV5-4 and TRBJ2-2; 10 bases are a match to TRBD2. The CDR3 spans 16 residues. CDR1 and CDR2 (germline): SGHNT, YYREEE (reference sequence). Germline trimming cut 4 bases from V and 1 base from J; bases unmatched to any gene: 4. Full variable domain (outside the CDR3, taken from reference TRBV5-4 and TRBJ2-2): ETGVTQSPTHLIKTRGQQVTLRCSSQSGHNTVSWYQQALGQGPQFIFQYYREEENGRGNFPPRFSGLQFPNYSSELNVNALELDDSALYLCASSPRTSGNTGELFFGEGSRLTVL.

The gene calls are TRBV2 and TRBJ1-1, with TRBD1 identical over 8 bases. CDR3 length equals 15 residues. V trimming: 7 bases; J trimming: 1 base; junction bases outside the gene matches: 8. Germline values: CDR1 SNHLY, CDR2 FYNNEI. The CDR3 nucleotides read TGTGCCAGCAACCCCAGGACAGGGTCGAACACTGAAGCTTTCTTT. It specifies CASNPRTGSNTEAFF.

The V call is TRBV6-6, the J call TRBJ2-7; possibly TRBD2 for D (5 bases). This CDR3 is 17 amino acids long. Germline values: CDR1 MNHNY, CDR2 SVGAGI (reference sequence). Trimming stripped 5 bases from V and 6 bases from J, with 26 bases between. DNA for the CDR3: TGTGCCAGCAGTCCCTCGGGTTCTTACGGGATGAGGAGCGAGCAGTACTTC. This translates into CASSPSGSYGMRSEQYF.

This clone appeared many times. The chain joins TRBV5-4 to TRBJ2-2, with D possibly matching TRBD1 (6 bases). The ends were cut back, 3 bases at V and 4 bases at J, with 13 bases in the middle. CDR1 SGHNT and CDR2 YYREEE come from the germline V gene (reference sequence). The CDR3 has 15 residues. The CDR3 here is CASSSRQDITGELFF. The CDR3 DNA follows: TGTGCCAGCAGCTCCAGACAGGACATCACCGGGGAGCTGTTTTTT.

The rearrangement joins TRBV27 to TRBJ2-7, with 12 bases aligning to TRBD1. Per the germline V gene, CDR1 is MNHEY and CDR2 is SMNVEV (reference sequence). This CDR3 comprises 15 residues. The ends lost 2 bases at V and 2 bases at J; junction bases unmatched: 1. The CDR3, as DNA: TGTGCCAGCAGTTTAGGGACAGGGGGCGCCTACGAGCAGTACTTC. Translating it yields CASSLGTGGAYEQYF.

In this sample, this clone turned up once. This chain uses TRBV28 with TRBJ2-7, with 7 positions matching TRBD2. Germline V gene data show CDR1 as MDHEN and CDR2 as SYDVKM. V gave up 5 bases and J gave up 4 bases; unmatched junction bases: 11. This CDR3 comprises 15 residues. The CDR3 loop is CASSDYAGTTYEQYF. The CDR3 DNA is TGTGCCAGCAGTGATTATGCCGGGACTACTTACGAGCAGTACTTC.

The chain uses TRBV25-1 and TRBJ1-5; D uncertain. The ends were cut back, 4 bases at V and 6 bases at J, with 7 bases in the middle. Germline CDR1 and CDR2: MGHDK and SYGVNS. CDR3 length: 12 residues. CDR3 protein: CASSVGSQPQHF. CDR3 nucleotide sequence: TGTGCCAGCAGTGTGGGGAGTCAGCCCCAGCATTTT.

This rearrangement joins TRBV4-3 to TRBJ1-3; no reliable D call. Per the germline V gene, CDR1 is LGHNA and CDR2 is YSLEER. The CDR3 contains 15 residues. Trimming left V 3 bases short and J 0 bases short, with 9 bases between. For the CDR3, the DNA is TGCGCCAGCAGCCAGGACTTTGACTCTGGAAACACCATATATTTT. The encoded protein is CASSQDFDSGNTIYF.

The chain combines TRBV3-1 (or the pseudogene TRBV3-2) with TRBJ2-7; 9 nucleotides match TRBD2. Trimming at V came to 1 base and at J to 5 bases, leaving 15 bases not matched to a gene. The length of the CDR3 is 18 residues. Germline CDR1 reads LGHDT; CDR2 reads YNNKEL (reference sequence). The CDR3 protein is CASSQASWRTSVFDEQYF. In DNA form, the CDR3 reads TGTGCCAGCAGCCAAGCTAGTTGGCGGACTAGCGTGTTCGACGAGCAGTACTTC.

The chain links TRBV29-1 to TRBJ2-3; 7 bases align to TRBD1. This CDR3 spans 12 amino acids. The V segment lost 6 bases and the J segment 6 bases; nucleotides outside the gene matches: 6. CDR1 and CDR2 from the germline V gene are SQVTM and ANQGSEA. The CDR3 reads CSVEGQSDTQYF. The CDR3 coding sequence is TGCAGCGTCGAGGGACAGTCCGATACGCAGTATTTT.

CDR3 sequence: CASSLSLEPGQGAFIGYTF. In DNA, the CDR3 is TGTGCCAGCAGTTTATCGCTCGAACCGGGACAGGGGGCGTTTATCGGCTACACCTTC. The rearrangement links TRBV28 to TRBJ1-2; TRBD1 agrees at 12 bases. V dropped 1 base and J dropped 8; count of bases not matched to a gene: 17. The length of the CDR3 is 19 residues. Per germline, CDR1 MDHEN and CDR2 SYDVKM.

The V call is TRBV6-1, the J call TRBJ1-1, with D possibly being TRBD1 (5 bases). The V gene lost 0 bases and the J gene lost 5 bases, with 13 bases spanning the gap. The CDR3 is made up of 15 amino acids. Germline values: CDR1 MNHNS, CDR2 SASEGT. The CDR3 nucleotides read TGTGCCAGCAGTGAAGCTGGTGGGGGGGGGACTGAAGCTTTCTTT. Protein sequence: CASSEAGGGGTEAFF.

The chain employs TRBV6-5 and TRBJ1-6; TRBD1 aligns across 7 bases. J was trimmed by 9 bases and V by 6 bases; bases with no gene match: 8. This CDR3 has 14 amino acids. From germline, CDR1 is MNHEY and CDR2 SVGAGI. Here the CDR3 reads CASSPNRGASPLHF. The CDR3, as DNA: TGTGCCAGCAGCCCAAACAGGGGTGCTTCACCCCTCCACTTT.

The chain is built from TRBV3-1 (or the pseudogene TRBV3-2) and TRBJ1-2; D remains unclear. CDR3 size: 13 residues. The V end lost 1 base, the J end lost 8 bases, and 11 bases lay between the germline ends. CDR1 and CDR2 (germline): LGHDT, YNNKEL (reference sequence). CDR3 DNA: TGTGCCAGCAGCCAAGGGACTTCTGGCGGCTACACCTTC. Residues: CASSQGTSGGYTF.

The chain couples TRBV2 to TRBJ1-1; tentatively, D is TRBD1 (5 bases). Germline V gene sequence: CDR1 SNHLY, CDR2 FYNNEI. The CDR3 consists of 13 residues. V dropped 7 bases and J dropped 1 base, with 10 bases sitting between them. The CDR3 loop reads CASTPTANTEAFF. In DNA form, the CDR3 reads TGTGCCAGCACCCCGACAGCGAACACTGAAGCTTTCTTT.